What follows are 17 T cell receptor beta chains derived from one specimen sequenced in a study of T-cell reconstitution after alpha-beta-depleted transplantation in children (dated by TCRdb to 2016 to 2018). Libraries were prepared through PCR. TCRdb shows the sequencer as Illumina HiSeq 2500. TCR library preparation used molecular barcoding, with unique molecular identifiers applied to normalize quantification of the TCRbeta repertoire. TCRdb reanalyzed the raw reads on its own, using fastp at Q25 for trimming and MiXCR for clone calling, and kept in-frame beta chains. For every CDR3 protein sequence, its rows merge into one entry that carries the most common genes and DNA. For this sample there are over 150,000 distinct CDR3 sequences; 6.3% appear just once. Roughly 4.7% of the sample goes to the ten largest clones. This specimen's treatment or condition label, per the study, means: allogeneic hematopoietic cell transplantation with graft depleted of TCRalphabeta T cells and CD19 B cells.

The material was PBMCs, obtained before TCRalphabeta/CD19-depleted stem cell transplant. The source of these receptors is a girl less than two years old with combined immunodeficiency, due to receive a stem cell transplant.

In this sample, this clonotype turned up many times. The CDR3 reads CASKPGLGTDTQYF. The CDR3 region has the DNA TGCGCCAGCAAGCCCGGCTTGGGCACAGATACGCAGTATTTT. J is TRBJ2-3 and V is TRBV5-1; D unresolved. Trimming took off 6 bases at V and 1 base at J, with 12 bases between the two ends. The germline V gene has CDR1 SGHRS and CDR2 YFSETQ. CDR3 length: 14 residues.

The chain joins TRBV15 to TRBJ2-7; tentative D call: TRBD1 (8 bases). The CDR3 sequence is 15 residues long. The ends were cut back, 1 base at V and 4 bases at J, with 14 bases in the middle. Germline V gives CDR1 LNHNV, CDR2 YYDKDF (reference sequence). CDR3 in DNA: TGTGCCACCAGCAGAGCCTCACAGGGGGGGTACGAGCAGTACTTC. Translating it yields CATSRASQGGYEQYF. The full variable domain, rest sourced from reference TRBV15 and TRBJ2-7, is DAMVIQNPRYQVTQFGKPVTLSCSQTLNHNVMYWYQQKSSQAPKLLFHYYDKDFNNEADTPDNFQSRRPNTSFCFLDIRSPGLGDTAMYLCATSRASQGGYEQYFGPGTRLTVT.

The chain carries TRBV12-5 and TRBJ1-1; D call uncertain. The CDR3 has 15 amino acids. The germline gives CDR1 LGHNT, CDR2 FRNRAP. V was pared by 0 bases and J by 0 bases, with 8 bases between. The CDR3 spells CASGLVHKLNTEAFF. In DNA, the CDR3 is TGTGCTAGTGGTTTGGTACACAAATTGAACACTGAAGCTTTCTTT.

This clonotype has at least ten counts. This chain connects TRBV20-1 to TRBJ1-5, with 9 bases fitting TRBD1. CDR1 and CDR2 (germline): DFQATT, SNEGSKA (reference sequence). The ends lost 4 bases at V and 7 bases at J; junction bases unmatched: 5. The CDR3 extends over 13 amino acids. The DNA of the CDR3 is TGCAGTGCTACTCGACAGGGGGAGCAGCCCCAGCATTTT. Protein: CSATRQGEQPQHF.

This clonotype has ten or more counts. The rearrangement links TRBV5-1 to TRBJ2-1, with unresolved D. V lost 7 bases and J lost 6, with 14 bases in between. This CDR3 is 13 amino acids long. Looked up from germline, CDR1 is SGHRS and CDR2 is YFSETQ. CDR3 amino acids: CASAEELGNEQFF. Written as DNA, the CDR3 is TGCGCCAGCGCAGAGGAGCTCGGCAATGAGCAGTTCTTC.

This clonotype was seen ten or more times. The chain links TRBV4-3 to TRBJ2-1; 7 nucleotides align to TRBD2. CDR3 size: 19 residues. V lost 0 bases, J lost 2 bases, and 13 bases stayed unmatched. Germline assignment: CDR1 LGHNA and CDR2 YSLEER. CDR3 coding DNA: TGCGCCAGCAGCCAAGATGCGCCCCCCGGAACTAGCGCCTACAATGAGCAGTTCTTC. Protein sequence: CASSQDAPPGTSAYNEQFF.

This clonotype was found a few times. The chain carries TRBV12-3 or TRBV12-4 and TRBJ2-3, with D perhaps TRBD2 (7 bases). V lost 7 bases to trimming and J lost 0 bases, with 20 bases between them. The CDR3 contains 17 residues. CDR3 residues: CASTLARGGGSTDTQYF. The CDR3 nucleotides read TGTGCCAGCACCCTCGCCCGAGGGGGGGGGAGCACAGATACGCAGTATTTT.

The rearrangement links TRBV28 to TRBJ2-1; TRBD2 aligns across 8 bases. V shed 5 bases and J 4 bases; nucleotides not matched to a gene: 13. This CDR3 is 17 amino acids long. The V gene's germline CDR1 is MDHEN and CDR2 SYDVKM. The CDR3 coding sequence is TGTGCCAGCAGTCTACGGGGGGGACTATCAATGTACAATGAGCAGTTCTTC. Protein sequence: CASSLRGGLSMYNEQFF.

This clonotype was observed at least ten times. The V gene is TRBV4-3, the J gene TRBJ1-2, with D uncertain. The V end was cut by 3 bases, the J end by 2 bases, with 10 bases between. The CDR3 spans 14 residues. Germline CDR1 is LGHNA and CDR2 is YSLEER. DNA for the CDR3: TGCGCCAGCAGCCAGTCCAGAAACAACTATGGCTACACCTTC. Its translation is CASSQSRNNYGYTF.

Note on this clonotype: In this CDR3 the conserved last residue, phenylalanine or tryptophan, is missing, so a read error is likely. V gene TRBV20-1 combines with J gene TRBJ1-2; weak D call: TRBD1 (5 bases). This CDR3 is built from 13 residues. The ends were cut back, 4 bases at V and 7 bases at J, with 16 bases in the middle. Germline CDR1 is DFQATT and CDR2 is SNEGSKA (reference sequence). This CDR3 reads CSATDTLNIGYTY. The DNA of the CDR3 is TGCAGTGCTACGGACACCCTGAATATTGGCTACACCTAC.

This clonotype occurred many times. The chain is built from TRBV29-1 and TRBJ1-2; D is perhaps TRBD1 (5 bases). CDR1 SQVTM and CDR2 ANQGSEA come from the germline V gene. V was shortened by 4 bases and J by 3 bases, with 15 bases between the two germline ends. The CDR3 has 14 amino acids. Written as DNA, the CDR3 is TGCAGCGTTGGGCCCGGGGCGGGGTACTATGGCTACACCTTC. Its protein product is CSVGPGAGYYGYTF.

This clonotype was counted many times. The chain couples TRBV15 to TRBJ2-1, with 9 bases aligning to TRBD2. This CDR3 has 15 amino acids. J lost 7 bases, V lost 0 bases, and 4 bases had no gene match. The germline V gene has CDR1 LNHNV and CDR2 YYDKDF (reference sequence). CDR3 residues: CATSRDATSGNEQFF. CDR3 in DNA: TGTGCCACCAGCAGAGATGCGACTAGCGGTAATGAGCAGTTCTTC.

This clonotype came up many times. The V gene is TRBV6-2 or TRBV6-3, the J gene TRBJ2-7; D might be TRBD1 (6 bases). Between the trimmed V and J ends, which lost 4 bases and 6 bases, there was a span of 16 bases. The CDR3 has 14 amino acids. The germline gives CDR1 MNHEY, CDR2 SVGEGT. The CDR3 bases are TGTGCCAGCAGTTCCCCCCGGGACATAAGCGAGCAGTACTTC. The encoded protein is CASSSPRDISEQYF.

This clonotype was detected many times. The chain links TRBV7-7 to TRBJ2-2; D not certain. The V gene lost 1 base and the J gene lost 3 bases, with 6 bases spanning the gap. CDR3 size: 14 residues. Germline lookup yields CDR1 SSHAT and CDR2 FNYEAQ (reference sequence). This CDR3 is CASSLGPYTGELFF. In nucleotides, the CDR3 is TGTGCCAGCAGCTTAGGGCCCTACACCGGGGAGCTGTTTTTT.

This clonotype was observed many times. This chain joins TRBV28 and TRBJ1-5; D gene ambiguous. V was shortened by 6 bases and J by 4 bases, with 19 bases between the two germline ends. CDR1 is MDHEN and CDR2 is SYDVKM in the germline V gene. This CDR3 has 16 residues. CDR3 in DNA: TGTGCCAGCAGCGACCGGACGGCCCGAGGTAATCAGCCCCAGCATTTT. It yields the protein CASSDRTARGNQPQHF.

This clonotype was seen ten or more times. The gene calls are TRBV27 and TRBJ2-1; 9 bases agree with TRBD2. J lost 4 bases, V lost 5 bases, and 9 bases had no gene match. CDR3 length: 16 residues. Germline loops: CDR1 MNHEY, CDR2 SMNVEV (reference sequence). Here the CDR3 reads CASSLQLSGGYNEQFF. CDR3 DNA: TGTGCCAGCAGTCTACAACTGAGCGGGGGGTACAATGAGCAGTTCTTC.

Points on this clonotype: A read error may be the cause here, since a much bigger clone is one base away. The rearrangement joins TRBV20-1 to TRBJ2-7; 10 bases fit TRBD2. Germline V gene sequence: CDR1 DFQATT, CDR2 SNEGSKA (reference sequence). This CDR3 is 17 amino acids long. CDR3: CCASPPFFLAGEDEQYF. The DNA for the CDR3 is TGCTGTGCTAGCCCTCCCTTTTTTCTAGCGGGAGAGGACGAGCAGTACTTC.